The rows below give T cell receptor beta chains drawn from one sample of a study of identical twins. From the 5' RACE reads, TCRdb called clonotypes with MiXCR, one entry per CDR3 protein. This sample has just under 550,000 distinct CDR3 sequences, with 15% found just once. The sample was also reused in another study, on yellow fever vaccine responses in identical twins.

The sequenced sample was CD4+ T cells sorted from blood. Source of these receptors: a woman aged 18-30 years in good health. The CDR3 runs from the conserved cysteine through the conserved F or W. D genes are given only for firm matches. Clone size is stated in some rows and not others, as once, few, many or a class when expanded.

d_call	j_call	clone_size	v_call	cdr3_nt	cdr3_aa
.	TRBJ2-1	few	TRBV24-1	TGTGCCACCAGTGAGGGGGTGGCAGACGGCAATGAGCAGTTCTTC	CATSEGVADGNEQFF
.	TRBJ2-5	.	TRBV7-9	TGTGCCAGCAGGCTAGGGGGGCTACAAGAGACCCAGTACTTC	CASRLGGLQETQYF
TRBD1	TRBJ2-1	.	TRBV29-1	TGCAGCGTTGAAGAGGTGGGGACAGGGCAGTTCTTC	CSVEEVGTGQFF
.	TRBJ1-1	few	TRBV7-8	TGTGCCAGCAGAAAACAGGGCAACACTGAAGCTTTCTTT	CASRKQGNTEAFF
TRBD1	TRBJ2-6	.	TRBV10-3	TGTGCCATCAGTGGTCAGGGGGCTTATGGGGCCAACGTCCTGACTTTC	CAISGQGAYGANVLTF
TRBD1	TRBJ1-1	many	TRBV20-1	TGCAGTGCTAGACCAGGGACAGCGAACACTGAAGCTTTCTTT	CSARPGTANTEAFF
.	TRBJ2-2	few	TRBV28	TGTGCCAGCAGTTTCCGACGAGCGGCCGGGGAGCTGTTTTTT	CASSFRRAAGELFF
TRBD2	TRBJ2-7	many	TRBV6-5	TGTGCCAGCAGTTACTCTACTAGCGGGGGGAGCTCCTACGAGCAGTACTTC	CASSYSTSGGSSYEQYF
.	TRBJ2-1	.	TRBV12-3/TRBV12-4	TGTGCCAGCAGTATAAGCTCCTACAATGAGCAGTTCTTC	CASSISSYNEQFF
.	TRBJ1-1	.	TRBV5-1	TGCGCCAGCAGTTCCTGGGACGGTAACACTGAAGCTTTCTTT	CASSSWDGNTEAFF
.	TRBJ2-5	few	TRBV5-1	TGCGCCAGCAGCTTGGACGGCGTCCAGGGGCGAAGGGAGACCCAGTACTTC	CASSLDGVQGRRETQYF
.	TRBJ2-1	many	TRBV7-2	TGTGCCAGCAGCTTAGGTAGTATCCCCTACAATGAGCAGTTCTTC	CASSLGSIPYNEQFF
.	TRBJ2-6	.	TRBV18	TGTGCCAGCTCACCACCCATCCGGGCTGGGGCCAACGTCCTGACTTTC	CASSPPIRAGANVLTF
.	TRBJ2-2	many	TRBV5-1	TGCGCCAGCAGCCCAGTTGTGAACACCGGGGAGCTGTTTTTT	CASSPVVNTGELFF
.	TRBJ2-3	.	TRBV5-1	TGCGCCAGCAGCTTGGGTAGTAGTGTAGCAGATACGCAGTATTTT	CASSLGSSVADTQYF
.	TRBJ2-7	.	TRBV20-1	TGCAGTGCTAAAACGGACATCGGGTACGAGCAGTACTTC	CSAKTDIGYEQYF
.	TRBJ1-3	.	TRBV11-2	TGTGCCAGCAGCCCCCAGGGAGGCAAAACCTCTGTAAACACCATATATTTT	CASSPQGGKTSVNTIYF
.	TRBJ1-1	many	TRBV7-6	TGTGCCAGCAGCTTAAAAGTGAACACTGAAGCTTTCTTT	CASSLKVNTEAFF
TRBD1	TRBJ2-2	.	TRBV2	TGTGCCAGCAGTACCCAGGGACAGCAGAACACCGGGGAGCTGTTTTTT	CASSTQGQQNTGELFF
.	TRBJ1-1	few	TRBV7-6	TGTGCCAGCAGCTCACCCTCAGGGCTCAACACTGAAGCTTTCTTT	CASSSPSGLNTEAFF